The T cell receptor (beta chain) described here comes from a study of cytomegalovirus exposure and HLA in healthy donors. Turning to this clone: Its antigen is not identified.

Germline CDR1 and CDR2: LNHDA and SQIVND (reference sequence). The length of the CDR3 is 14 residues. Trimming cost V 3 bases and J 3 bases, with 10 bases left between them. The PCR contained 60 Vbeta and 13 Jbeta primers. The table came from immunoSEQ multiplex PCR; TCRdb's copy has only in-frame clones and leaves some out. This sample carries about 120,000 clones, about 81% of them seen once, and the ten largest clones take around 1.9%. Findings of the study overall: HLA alleles were associated with 16,000 or so TCR beta sequences in a later analysis at 0.05 false discovery rate. Analysis was performed later, and it showed HLA-associated TCR beta chains to be more clonally expanded than equally common others. An assumption of roughly uniform sequencing depth across donors underlay the presence/absence analyses. Accurate predictions that matched the HLA-A and HLA-B alleles of most subjects were reportedly made from TCR beta sequences.

The specimen sequenced was PBMCs. The receptor comes from a middle-aged man in good health and CMV-seronegative. The chain combines TRBV19 with TRBJ2-3; weak D call: TRBD1 (5 bases). This CDR3 reads CASSIQGWTDTQYF. DNA of the CDR3: TGTGCCAGTAGTATTCAGGGTTGGACAGATACGCAGTATTTT.